The TCR beta chain under discussion was sequenced for a study of cytomegalovirus exposure and HLA in healthy donors. Researchers ran the PCR with 60 Vbeta and 13 Jbeta primers. Libraries were prepared by immunoSEQ multiplex PCR; TCRdb keeps only in-frame clonotypes and omits some of them. This sample's clone table lists 100,000 to 150,000 clones. The CDR3 sequence is 15 residues long. CDR1 and CDR2 from the germline V gene are KGHSH and LQKENI. V was cut by 1 base and J by 5 bases, with 9 bases left in between. Unrecorded immune exposure was likely among donors, who were nominally healthy when sampled.

The V and J genes are TRBV18 and TRBJ1-6, with no clear D. Sequenced material: PBMCs. This clonotype was sampled from a woman aged 40 to 50 in good health and CMV-seronegative. DNA of the CDR3: TGTGCCAGCTCACCACGGCGCAGCGATAATTCACCCCTCCACTTT. Protein: CASSPRRSDNSPLHF.